The T cell receptor (beta chain) described here comes from a study of T cells in women clearing cervical HPV infection. About the research overall: Case blood was drawn when the lesion was first found; control blood after infection became undetectable.

From germline, CDR1 is MRHNA and CDR2 SNTAGT. V gave up 0 bases and J gave up 3 bases; unmatched junction bases: 3. CDR3 length equals 16 residues. Genomic DNA, averaging around 1,200 ng per sample, yielded TCR beta CDR3 via immunoSEQ. Only in-frame clones appear in the TCRdb table, and some are missing; sequencing was by immunoSEQ multiplex PCR. This table lists around 31,000 clones. On this clone: The CDR3 end lies 3 residues beyond the end of the read and is filled in from the germline J gene.

Prevalent HPV16 infections were excluded; only incident single HPV16 infections included. Sequencing was performed on blood buffy coat. V gene TRBV6-4 combines with J gene TRBJ2-3; 10 positions agree with TRBD1. This receptor was obtained from a woman aged 18 to 75 with a cervical HPV16 infection that either progressed to CIN3+ or cleared (not recorded which). CDR3 protein: CASSDSGQGRTDTQYF. Incomplete CDR3 DNA: TGTGCCAGCAGTGACTCGGGACAGGGGAGGACAGATACG.